Below are 24 T cell receptor beta chains sequenced from a single sample in a study of T cell responses to AZD1222 COVID-19 vaccine. Method: immunoSEQ multiplex PCR; TCRdb's copy keeps in-frame clones and lacks some. The profile shows 150,000 to 200,000 clones, about 90% of them singletons. The sequencing here drew on peripheral blood, taken 28 days after the second AZD1222 dose. Source of these receptors: an adult who received the AZD1222 COVID-19 vaccine.

This clone occurred once. This chain joins TRBV7-6 and TRBJ1-3, with 7 bases that match TRBD1. Per germline, CDR1 SGHVS and CDR2 FNYEAQ. Trimming at V came to 0 bases and at J to 2 bases, leaving 1 base not matched to a gene. This CDR3 spans 15 amino acids. CDR3 amino acids: CASSLADRPGNTIYF. The CDR3 DNA reads as TGTGCCAGCAGCTTAGCGGACAGGCCTGGAAACACCATATATTTT.

V gene TRBV5-1 combines with J gene TRBJ2-2, with D unclear. Germline lookup yields CDR1 SGHRS and CDR2 YFSETQ. The CDR3 is 14 residues long. Trimming removed 4 bases at V and 5 bases at J, with 12 bases between. CDR3 residues: CASSHPSGTGELFF. In DNA, the CDR3 is TGCGCCAGCAGCCACCCCTCCGGGACCGGGGAGCTGTTTTTT.

V gene TRBV3-1 (or the pseudogene TRBV3-2) combines with J gene TRBJ1-5; perhaps TRBD1 as D (5 bases). The V and J ends lost 0 bases and 2 bases respectively, with 8 bases between them. Looked up from germline, CDR1 is LGHDT and CDR2 is YNNKEL (reference sequence). The CDR3 is 15 residues long. The CDR3, as DNA: TGTGCCAGCAGCCAAGATGCGGGGGGCAATCAGCCCCAGCATTTT. Protein sequence: CASSQDAGGNQPQHF.

The rearrangement joins TRBV5-8 to TRBJ1-3; 7 nucleotides match TRBD1. Germline assignment: CDR1 SGHTS and CDR2 YDEGEE. The junction had 4 bases not matched to a gene; V was cut back by 7 bases and J by 0 bases. There are 14 residues in the CDR3. CDR3 in amino acids: CASRGQDSGNTIYF. The CDR3 bases are TGTGCCAGCCGCGGACAGGACTCTGGAAACACCATATATTTT.

The rearrangement uses TRBV19 and TRBJ2-7; D unresolved. The V and J ends lost 3 bases and 5 bases respectively, with 5 bases between them. CDR1 LNHDA and CDR2 SQIVND come from the germline V gene (reference sequence). The CDR3 has 11 residues. CDR3 nucleotide sequence: TGTGCCAGTAGTATGCGTCACGAGCAGTACTTC. It codes for CASSMRHEQYF.

The chain is built from TRBV6-5 and TRBJ1-5; weak D call: TRBD1 (5 bases). V dropped 2 bases and J dropped 11 bases, with 13 bases sitting between them. The CDR3 has 13 residues. Germline CDR1 and CDR2: MNHEY and SVGAGI. The CDR3 DNA sequence: TGTGCCAGCAGTTACCAACTGGGAGGGGCCCAGCATTTT. It yields the protein CASSYQLGGAQHF.

The rearrangement uses TRBV5-1 and TRBJ2-1; TRBD2 matches at 10 bases. This CDR3 spans 15 amino acids. V was clipped by 1 base and J by 9 bases; unmatched bases: 7. Germline V lookup: CDR1 SGHRS, CDR2 YFSETQ. In DNA, the CDR3 is TGCGCCAGCAGCTTGACTAGCGGGACGAGGGTTGAGCAGTTCTTC. Amino acids: CASSLTSGTRVEQFF.

This rearrangement joins TRBV19 to TRBJ2-7, with TRBD2 identical over 7 bases. Losses at the gene ends were 4 bases for V and 4 bases for J; bases not matched to a gene: 1. The length of the CDR3 is 12 residues. Germline V lookup: CDR1 LNHDA, CDR2 SQIVND (reference sequence). CDR3 coding DNA: TGTGCCAGTAGTACTAGCGGATACGAGCAGTACTTC. The encoded protein is CASSTSGYEQYF.

The gene calls are TRBV25-1 and TRBJ1-3; D remains ambiguous. The CDR3 has 17 amino acids. Germline V gene sequence: CDR1 MGHDK, CDR2 SYGVNS. V lost 10 bases, J lost 0 bases, and 22 bases lay in between. CDR3 bases: TGTGCCAACCGAGAGGACGGTCCCAATTACTCTGGAAACACCATATATTTT. This sequence encodes CANREDGPNYSGNTIYF.

A single count supports this clone. V usage is TRBV9 and J usage is TRBJ1-2; 7 nucleotides match TRBD1. The CDR3 extends over 14 amino acids. Trimming removed 4 bases from V and 2 bases from J; junction bases left unmatched: 5. Germline V gives CDR1 SGDLS, CDR2 YYNGEE. The CDR3 here is CASSLQGTNYGYTF. The CDR3 nucleotides read TGTGCCAGCAGCCTACAGGGGACCAACTATGGCTACACCTTC. Full variable domain (outside the CDR3, taken from reference TRBV9 and TRBJ1-2): DSGVTQTPKHLITATGQRVTLRCSPRSGDLSVYWYQQSLDQGLQFLIQYYNGEERAKGNILERFSAQQFPDLHSELNLSSLELGDSALYFCASSLQGTNYGYTFGSGTRLTVV.

The chain links TRBV3-1 (or the pseudogene TRBV3-2) to TRBJ1-5; D is perhaps TRBD1 (5 bases). Trimming removed 1 base at V and 6 bases at J, with 16 bases between. The CDR3 covers 16 residues. Per germline, CDR1 LGHDT and CDR2 YNNKEL (reference sequence). The CDR3, as DNA: TGTGCCAGCAGCCAAGGGGGCTCGCCGAGGGGTCAGCCCCAGCATTTT. It translates to CASSQGGSPRGQPQHF.

The genes are TRBV5-4 and TRBJ2-1; D might be TRBD1 (6 bases). V lost 1 base to trimming and J lost 9 bases, with 11 bases between them. CDR3 length equals 13 residues. CDR1 and CDR2 from the germline V gene are SGHNT and YYREEE (reference sequence). CDR3 nucleotide sequence: TGTGCCAGCAGCTTGTATGGGGGCTCTGAGCAGTTCTTC. This encodes CASSLYGGSEQFF.

The chain combines TRBV28 with TRBJ1-5; possible D gene TRBD1, 5 bases. CDR3 length: 14 residues. Germline-derived CDR1 and CDR2 are MDHEN and SYDVKM. The V gene lost 7 bases and the J gene lost 7 bases, with 17 bases spanning the gap. The CDR3 coding sequence is TGTGCCAGCATCGGCTGGGGGGTCGGACAGCCCCAGCATTTT. It translates to CASIGWGVGQPQHF.

This sequence joins TRBV19 and TRBJ2-3; no clear D. The CDR3 is 12 residues long. V was trimmed by 5 bases and J by 2 bases, leaving 5 bases between them. The germline gives CDR1 LNHDA, CDR2 SQIVND (reference sequence). Written as DNA, the CDR3 is TGTGCCAGTAGTCCCATCACAGATACGCAGTATTTT. Its protein product is CASSPITDTQYF.

V usage is TRBV6-5 and J usage is TRBJ1-2; D might be TRBD1 (5 bases). Trimming shortened V by 6 bases and J by 3 bases, and 11 bases separated the two germline ends. This CDR3 is built from 13 residues. CDR1 and CDR2 from the germline V gene are MNHEY and SVGAGI. The CDR3 DNA reads as TGTGCCAGCAGGCAAGGGGTAGACTATGGCTACACCTTC. This sequence encodes CASRQGVDYGYTF.

The gene calls are TRBV27 and TRBJ2-7; 15 bases are a match to TRBD2. Germline assignment: CDR1 MNHEY and CDR2 SMNVEV (reference sequence). The CDR3 runs 17 residues. Trimming removed 3 bases from V and 5 bases from J; junction bases left unmatched: 8. The CDR3 region is CASSFAGLAGGSDEQYF. The DNA for the CDR3 is TGTGCCAGCAGTTTTGCGGGACTAGCGGGAGGATCGGACGAGCAGTACTTC.

V and J are TRBV12-3 or TRBV12-4 and TRBJ1-2, with unresolved D. Trimming removed 6 bases at V and 1 base at J, with 9 bases between. There are 13 residues in the CDR3. The CDR3 nucleotides are TGTGCCAGCAGCCTAACAGTTAACTATGGCTACACCTTC. Protein sequence: CASSLTVNYGYTF.

The V call is TRBV4-3, the J call TRBJ1-1; weak D call: TRBD1 (6 bases). Between the trimmed V and J ends, which lost 1 base and 7 bases, there was a span of 10 bases. Germline V lookup: CDR1 LGHNA, CDR2 YSLEER. The CDR3 loop spans 13 amino acids. The CDR3 reads CASSQAGAGEAFF. For the CDR3, the DNA is TGCGCCAGCAGCCAAGCAGGGGCGGGTGAAGCTTTCTTT.

This chain connects TRBV25-1 to TRBJ2-3; 9 bases map to TRBD2. Germline loops: CDR1 MGHDK, CDR2 SYGVNS. CDR3 length: 17 amino acids. Trimming at V came to 4 bases and at J to 4 bases, leaving 12 bases not matched to a gene. The CDR3 here is CASSATVLAGLSDTQYF. DNA of the CDR3: TGTGCCAGCAGTGCTACCGTCCTAGCGGGACTCTCAGATACGCAGTATTTT. The full variable domain, with the rest looked up from reference TRBV25-1 and TRBJ2-3, is EADIYQTPRYLVIGTGKKITLECSQTMGHDKMYWYQQDPGMELHLIHYSYGVNSTEKGDLSSESTVSRIRTEHFPLTLESARPSHTSQYLCASSATVLAGLSDTQYFGPGTRLTVL.

The chain is built from TRBV19 and TRBJ1-3, with no clear D. Germline V CDR1 and CDR2: LNHDA, SQIVND (reference sequence). V shed 5 bases and J shed 2 bases, with 13 bases lying between them. This CDR3 comprises 15 residues. CDR3 nucleotides: TGTGCCAGTAGTCCGCGGGAGAGGACTGGAAACACCATATATTTT. Translation gives CASSPRERTGNTIYF.

This clone came up once. The chain joins TRBV7-3 to TRBJ2-1; 8 nucleotides agree with TRBD1. This CDR3 has 14 amino acids. The J segment lost 5 bases and the V segment lost 5 bases, leaving 5 bases of the junction unmatched. Per the germline V gene, CDR1 is SGHTA and CDR2 is FQGTGA. The CDR3 DNA follows: TGTGCCAGCAGCCCGGGACAGGCGCACAATGAGCAGTTCTTC. It encodes CASSPGQAHNEQFF. The complete variable domain, with remaining parts taken from reference TRBV7-3 and TRBJ2-1, reads GAGVSQTPSNKVTEKGKYVELRCDPISGHTALYWYRQSLGQGPEFLIYFQGTGAADDSGLPNDRFFAVRPEGSVSTLKIQRTERGDSAVYLCASSPGQAHNEQFFGPGTRLTVL.

CDR3 DNA: TGCGCCAGCAGCCAGGGAGCAAGTGAGCAGTTCTTC. This gives the protein CASSQGASEQFF. The V call is TRBV4-1, the J call TRBJ2-1; TRBD2 is a possible D gene (5 bases). The CDR3 loop spans 12 amino acids. Deletions cut 3 bases from V and 9 bases from J, with 9 bases between. Germline V CDR1 and CDR2: MGHRA, YSYEKL.

This clone was recorded once. The chain links TRBV11-2 to TRBJ1-3; tentatively, D is TRBD1 (5 bases). Germline-derived CDR1 and CDR2 are SGHAT and FQNNGV. The V and J ends lost 4 bases and 2 bases respectively, with 12 bases between them. The CDR3 covers 15 residues. This CDR3 is CASSSRTFAGNTIYF. The CDR3 coding sequence is TGTGCCAGCAGCTCTCGGACATTCGCTGGAAACACCATATATTTT. Full variable domain (outside the CDR3, taken from reference TRBV11-2 and TRBJ1-3): EAGVAQSPRYKIIEKRQSVAFWCNPISGHATLYWYQQILGQGPKLLIQFQNNGVVDDSQLPKDRFSAERLKGVDSTLKIQPAKLEDSAVYLCASSSRTFAGNTIYFGEGSWLTVV.

The genes are TRBV3-1 (or the pseudogene TRBV3-2) and TRBJ2-6, with D tentatively TRBD1 (6 bases). Germline V CDR1 and CDR2: LGHDT, YNNKEL (reference sequence). The CDR3 length is 17 residues. The ends were cut back, 4 bases at V and 2 bases at J, with 15 bases in the middle. The CDR3 protein is CASSPRTVGAGANVLTF. CDR3 nucleotide sequence: TGTGCCAGCAGCCCTAGGACAGTCGGCGCTGGGGCCAACGTCCTGACTTTC.